The rows below give T cell receptor beta chains drawn from one sample of a study of OX40 agonist ivuxolimab in advanced cancers. This table comes from immunoSEQ multiplex PCR, and its TCRdb copy is limited to in-frame clones, with some not included. The sample records 45,000 to 50,000 clones, 75% to 90% being singletons. Material: CD4+ or CD8+ T cells sorted from blood, obtained in a trial of the OX40 agonist ivuxolimab. The source is an adult with an advanced solid tumor such as melanoma, head and neck, liver or kidney cancer. Both conserved end residues are part of each CDR3. The order of the fields is D gene, J gene, V gene, CDR3 protein. A D gene is named only where the DNA matches it firmly.

>TRBD2|TRBJ2-2|TRBV10-3
CAISAAGGPMNTGELFF
>TRBD2|TRBJ2-1|TRBV5-6
CASSPGLAGGLYNEQFF
>TRBD2|TRBJ2-1|TRBV6-5
CASITGIAGSEQFF
>NA|TRBJ1-6|TRBV11-2
CASSFSWGNSPLHF
>NA|TRBJ2-2|TRBV7-8
CASSLVIANTGELFF
>TRBD2|TRBJ2-3|TRBV6-4
CASSDSLAGGADTQYF
>NA|TRBJ2-7|TRBV14
CASSQDRSNEQYF
>TRBD2|TRBJ2-1|TRBV2
CASREREKRNEQFF
>TRBD1|TRBJ2-7|TRBV6-6
CASSPTTGYEQYF
>NA|TRBJ2-3|TRBV5-1
CASSLDWGADTQYF
>TRBD1|TRBJ2-1|TRBV6-6
CATQGVYGEQFF
>TRBD1|TRBJ2-3|TRBV5-1
CASSLAVTGTDTQYF
>NA|TRBJ2-6|TRBV11-2
CASSSFAPGANVLTF
>TRBD2|TRBJ2-1|TRBV7-3
CASSPGTSGRILADSYNEQFF
>NA|TRBJ2-6|TRBV19
CASSIGPGGHSGANVLTF
>NA|TRBJ2-5|TRBV25-1
CASNFGGPQYF
>TRBD1|TRBJ1-5|TRBV10-3
CAISAGTGNNQPQHF
>NA|TRBJ2-3|TRBV4-3
CASSQDGGSTDTQYF
>TRBD2|TRBJ2-7|TRBV19
CASSPIAGAVYEQYF
>NA|TRBJ1-2|TRBV27
CASSSETNYGYTF
>NA|TRBJ1-4|TRBV4-1
CASSQDTYRANEKLFF
>TRBD1|TRBJ1-2|TRBV16
CASSQTTGNRDGYTF
>NA|TRBJ1-2|TRBV28
CASSLLGFGYTF
>NA|TRBJ2-2|TRBV5-5
CASSLEGYTGELFF
>NA|TRBJ2-1|TRBV5-1
CASSLVGEDYNEQFF
>TRBD1|TRBJ1-2|TRBV28
CASSGQGGQALYNYGYTF
>NA|TRBJ2-7|TRBV18
CASKVAGGDEQYF
>NA|TRBJ2-1|TRBV5-1
CASSLGGGGYNEQFF
>TRBD1|TRBJ1-4|TRBV15
CATSREFGTVNEKLFF
>NA|TRBJ2-5|TRBV6-6
CASRTLAETQYF
>NA|TRBJ2-3|TRBV6-6
CASSSRITDTQYF
>TRBD1|TRBJ2-3|TRBV11-2
CASSFDRADTQYF
>NA|TRBJ2-6|TRBV5-1
CASSLAGGAGANVLTF
>NA|TRBJ2-7|TRBV29-1
CRSGEQYF
>NA|TRBJ2-1|TRBV5-4
CASSFGGGGYNEQFF
>NA|TRBJ2-5|TRBV6-5
CASSRDRIQETQYF
>TRBD1|TRBJ1-2|TRBV28
CASSLGTDQGGYTF
>NA|TRBJ1-2|TRBV7-9
CASSLWPGGTNYGYTF
>NA|TRBJ2-5|TRBV18
CASSPQGDSRVTQYF
>TRBD1|TRBJ2-7|TRBV7-9
CASSKQGAHEQYF
>TRBD2|TRBJ2-7|TRBV30
CAWSGGTSAGEQYF
>NA|TRBJ2-1|TRBV7-2
CASSTGPLRFF
>TRBD2|TRBJ2-3|TRBV14
CASSQVAGTSRTDTQYF